The rows below give T cell receptor beta chains drawn from one sample of a study of blood T cell repertoires in COVID-19. The repertoire was sequenced with immunoSEQ multiplex PCR; TCRdb's copy has only in-frame clones and lacks some. The profile shows about 49,000 clones, around 87% of them singletons. What was sequenced was peripheral blood. The receptors were sampled from a human donor in a cohort sampled during active COVID-19. The CDR3 runs from the conserved cysteine through the conserved F or W. Fields, in order: D gene, clone size, V gene, J gene, CDR3 protein, CDR3 DNA. The D gene is left open where the match is weak. Only some rows state a clone size, as once, few, many or a class for expanded clones.

d_call: .
clone_size: .
v_call: TRBV27
j_call: TRBJ2-2
cdr3_aa: CASSLGPNTGELFF
cdr3_nt: TGTGCCAGCAGTTTGGGGCCGAACACCGGGGAGCTGTTTTTT

d_call: TRBD1
clone_size: .
v_call: TRBV4-1
j_call: TRBJ2-3
cdr3_aa: CASSPGTGGEVDTQYF
cdr3_nt: TGCGCCAGCAGCCCAGGGACAGGGGGCGAGGTAGATACGCAGTATTTT

d_call: TRBD2
clone_size: .
v_call: TRBV4-3
j_call: TRBJ2-3
cdr3_aa: CASSLREGGTDTQYF
cdr3_nt: TGCGCCAGCAGCCTTCGGGAGGGAGGCACAGATACGCAGTATTTT

d_call: .
clone_size: few
v_call: TRBV6-6
j_call: TRBJ1-6
cdr3_aa: CASSYDLRSLHF
cdr3_nt: TGTGCCAGCAGTTACGACTTACGCTCCCTCCACTTT

d_call: .
clone_size: .
v_call: TRBV4-1
j_call: TRBJ2-1
cdr3_aa: CASSRSPELASYNEQFF
cdr3_nt: TGCGCCAGCAGCCGCTCACCGGAGCTTGCCTCCTACAATGAGCAGTTCTTC

d_call: .
clone_size: once
v_call: TRBV6-7
j_call: TRBJ2-1
cdr3_aa: CASSYQGLTPHHYNEQFF
cdr3_nt: TGTGCCAGCAGTTATCAGGGACTCACACCGCACCACTACAATGAGCAGTTCTTC

d_call: .
clone_size: .
v_call: TRBV5-1
j_call: TRBJ2-1
cdr3_aa: CASSLDQGSINEQFF
cdr3_nt: TGCGCCAGCAGCTTGGACCAGGGGTCAATCAATGAGCAGTTCTTC

d_call: .
clone_size: .
v_call: TRBV10-3
j_call: TRBJ2-7
cdr3_aa: CAISELGSSYEQYF
cdr3_nt: TGTGCCATCAGTGAGTTAGGGAGCTCCTACGAGCAGTACTTC

d_call: TRBD2
clone_size: .
v_call: TRBV18
j_call: TRBJ2-1
cdr3_aa: CASSLGLAGVLEQFF
cdr3_nt: TGTGCCAGCTCTCTGGGACTAGCGGGAGTCTTAGAGCAGTTCTTC

d_call: .
clone_size: .
v_call: TRBV11-2
j_call: TRBJ2-1
cdr3_aa: CASSFILNNEQFF
cdr3_nt: TGTGCCAGCAGCTTTATACTAAACAATGAGCAGTTCTTC

d_call: .
clone_size: .
v_call: TRBV6-8
j_call: TRBJ2-7
cdr3_aa: CASSYDVPETNYEQYF
cdr3_nt: TGTGCCAGCAGTTACGACGTCCCGGAGACTAACTACGAGCAGTACTTC

d_call: .
clone_size: .
v_call: TRBV2
j_call: TRBJ1-5
cdr3_aa: CASSGTSGTPEPQHF
cdr3_nt: TGTGCCAGCAGTGGTACTTCTGGGACACCTGAGCCCCAGCATTTT

d_call: .
clone_size: .
v_call: TRBV19
j_call: TRBJ2-7
cdr3_aa: CASSIVALAIYEQYF
cdr3_nt: TGTGCCAGTAGTATAGTCGCCCTAGCTATCTACGAGCAGTACTTC

d_call: .
clone_size: .
v_call: TRBV19
j_call: TRBJ1-5
cdr3_aa: CASSIVAGNQPQHF
cdr3_nt: TGTGCCAGTAGTATAGTGGCAGGCAATCAGCCCCAGCATTTT

d_call: .
clone_size: .
v_call: TRBV28
j_call: TRBJ1-2
cdr3_aa: CASSFPQGNYGYTF
cdr3_nt: TGTGCCAGCAGTTTTCCACAGGGTAACTATGGCTACACCTTC

d_call: .
clone_size: .
v_call: TRBV7-3
j_call: TRBJ2-7
cdr3_aa: CASSLSGASSYEQYF
cdr3_nt: TGTGCCAGCAGCTTAAGCGGGGCGAGCTCCTACGAGCAGTACTTC

d_call: .
clone_size: .
v_call: TRBV28
j_call: TRBJ2-3
cdr3_aa: CASSLPWETDTQYF
cdr3_nt: TGTGCCAGCAGTTTACCCTGGGAGACAGATACGCAGTATTTT

d_call: .
clone_size: .
v_call: TRBV30
j_call: TRBJ1-3
cdr3_aa: CAWSDGRRNTIYF
cdr3_nt: TGTGCCTGGAGCGACGGGAGGAGAAACACCATATATTTT

d_call: TRBD2
clone_size: once
v_call: TRBV7-2
j_call: TRBJ2-1
cdr3_aa: CASRQSGRAQSEQFF
cdr3_nt: TGTGCCAGCAGGCAGAGCGGGAGGGCCCAGAGTGAGCAGTTCTTC

d_call: TRBD2
clone_size: few
v_call: TRBV18
j_call: TRBJ2-1
cdr3_aa: CASSTSGRAHEQFF
cdr3_nt: TGTGCCAGCTCAACCAGCGGGAGGGCCCATGAGCAGTTCTTC

d_call: .
clone_size: .
v_call: TRBV5-4
j_call: TRBJ2-7
cdr3_aa: CASSLAGGSYEQYF
cdr3_nt: TGTGCCAGCAGCTTGGCAGGGGGGTCCTACGAGCAGTACTTC

d_call: TRBD1
clone_size: .
v_call: TRBV6-5
j_call: TRBJ2-5
cdr3_aa: CASRPPGGAWTQYF
cdr3_nt: TGTGCCAGCAGGCCACCAGGGGGCGCGTGGACCCAGTACTTC

d_call: .
clone_size: once
v_call: TRBV7-2
j_call: TRBJ1-2
cdr3_aa: CASSSRRGGTYYGYTF
cdr3_nt: TGTGCCAGCAGCTCTCGGAGGGGCGGAACCTACTATGGCTACACCTTC

d_call: TRBD2
clone_size: .
v_call: TRBV30
j_call: TRBJ2-5
cdr3_aa: CACGTSGPQETQYF
cdr3_nt: TGTGCCTGTGGGACTAGCGGTCCCCAAGAGACCCAGTACTTC

d_call: TRBD1
clone_size: .
v_call: TRBV4-1
j_call: TRBJ2-1
cdr3_aa: CASSRRGQGMEYNEQFF
cdr3_nt: TGCGCCAGCAGCCGACGGGGACAGGGTATGGAATACAATGAGCAGTTCTTC

d_call: .
clone_size: .
v_call: TRBV24-1
j_call: TRBJ2-1
cdr3_aa: CATSEGGRNLLNEQFF
cdr3_nt: TGTGCCACCAGTGAGGGGGGACGGAATCTACTCAATGAGCAGTTCTTC

d_call: TRBD2
clone_size: .
v_call: TRBV6-5
j_call: TRBJ2-3
cdr3_aa: CASTDGTSGNTQYF
cdr3_nt: TGTGCCAGCACCGACGGGACTAGCGGGAATACGCAGTATTTT

d_call: TRBD2
clone_size: .
v_call: TRBV10-3
j_call: TRBJ2-7
cdr3_aa: CAIAGAYEQYF
cdr3_nt: TGTGCGATAGCGGGAGCCTACGAGCAGTACTTC

d_call: TRBD1
clone_size: .
v_call: TRBV27
j_call: TRBJ2-6
cdr3_aa: CASRRGTGQHGANVLTF
cdr3_nt: TGTGCCAGCAGGCGGGGGACAGGGCAACATGGGGCCAACGTCCTGACTTTC

d_call: TRBD1
clone_size: .
v_call: TRBV11-2
j_call: TRBJ2-7
cdr3_aa: CASSLGTGAYEQYF
cdr3_nt: TGTGCCAGCAGCTTAGGGACAGGTGCCTACGAGCAGTACTTC

d_call: .
clone_size: .
v_call: TRBV3-1/TRBV3-2
j_call: TRBJ1-3
cdr3_aa: CASSLTRGYGNTIYF
cdr3_nt: TGTGCCAGCAGCCTAACCAGGGGCTACGGAAACACCATATATTTT

d_call: TRBD2
clone_size: .
v_call: TRBV18
j_call: TRBJ2-1
cdr3_aa: CASSPPGYLAGDLVMFF
cdr3_nt: TGTGCCAGCTCACCACCGGGGTACCTAGCGGGAGACCTAGTCATGTTCTTC

d_call: TRBD1
clone_size: .
v_call: TRBV15
j_call: TRBJ1-1
cdr3_aa: CATSRSRGPGTEAFF
cdr3_nt: TGTGCCACCAGCAGGAGCAGGGGGCCTGGGACTGAAGCTTTCTTT

d_call: .
clone_size: .
v_call: TRBV3-1/TRBV3-2
j_call: TRBJ2-2
cdr3_aa: CASSPSTTIGTGELFF
cdr3_nt: TGTGCCAGCAGCCCGTCGACGACTATTGGGACCGGGGAGCTGTTTTTT

d_call: TRBD1
clone_size: .
v_call: TRBV7-2
j_call: TRBJ1-5
cdr3_aa: CASSPFDRGQPQHF
cdr3_nt: TGTGCCAGCAGCCCCTTCGACAGGGGGCAGCCCCAGCATTTT

d_call: TRBD1
clone_size: .
v_call: TRBV5-1
j_call: TRBJ1-5
cdr3_aa: CASSLEGGDYQPQHF
cdr3_nt: TGCGCCAGCAGCTTGGAAGGGGGCGACTATCAGCCCCAGCATTTT

d_call: .
clone_size: .
v_call: TRBV28
j_call: TRBJ2-2
cdr3_aa: CASNRGIAGELFF
cdr3_nt: TGTGCCAGCAACCGGGGGATTGCCGGGGAGCTGTTTTTT

d_call: .
clone_size: .
v_call: TRBV11-2
j_call: TRBJ1-1
cdr3_aa: CASSLVPGNTEAFF
cdr3_nt: TGTGCCAGCAGCTTAGTCCCAGGGAACACTGAAGCTTTCTTT

d_call: .
clone_size: .
v_call: TRBV28
j_call: TRBJ2-1
cdr3_aa: CASSLTSYEQFF
cdr3_nt: TGTGCCAGCAGTCTAACTAGCTATGAGCAGTTCTTC

d_call: .
clone_size: few
v_call: TRBV11-2
j_call: TRBJ2-2
cdr3_aa: CASSTLRGGSNTGELFF
cdr3_nt: TGTGCCAGCAGCACCCTCCGTGGAGGGAGTAACACCGGGGAGCTGTTTTTT

d_call: TRBD1
clone_size: few
v_call: TRBV6-1
j_call: TRBJ1-5
cdr3_aa: CASSEQGGSNQPQHF
cdr3_nt: TGTGCCAGCAGTGAACAGGGGGGCAGCAATCAGCCCCAGCATTTT

d_call: TRBD2
clone_size: .
v_call: TRBV7-6
j_call: TRBJ2-7
cdr3_aa: CASSLASGLEYEQYF
cdr3_nt: TGTGCCAGCAGCTTAGCGTCGGGACTAGAATACGAGCAGTACTTC

d_call: TRBD1
clone_size: .
v_call: TRBV24-1
j_call: TRBJ2-1
cdr3_aa: CATSDPATGGVYDEQFF
cdr3_nt: TGTGCCACCAGTGATCCCGCAACAGGGGGCGTTTACGATGAGCAGTTCTTC

d_call: TRBD1
clone_size: .
v_call: TRBV2
j_call: TRBJ1-2
cdr3_aa: CASSRDREVYGYTF
cdr3_nt: TGTGCCAGCAGCAGGGACAGGGAGGTCTATGGCTACACCTTC

d_call: TRBD1
clone_size: .
v_call: TRBV6-5
j_call: TRBJ1-2
cdr3_aa: CASSRDRGPYGYTF
cdr3_nt: TGTGCCAGTTCCCGGGACAGGGGGCCCTATGGCTACACCTTC

d_call: .
clone_size: .
v_call: TRBV5-4
j_call: TRBJ2-7
cdr3_aa: CASSLGQKIYEQYF
cdr3_nt: TGTGCCAGCAGCTTGGGGCAGAAAATCTACGAGCAGTACTTC

d_call: .
clone_size: once
v_call: TRBV28
j_call: TRBJ1-4
cdr3_aa: CASTTSGLGEKLFF
cdr3_nt: TGTGCCAGCACTACCTCGGGGTTAGGTGAAAAACTGTTTTTT

d_call: TRBD2
clone_size: .
v_call: TRBV4-2
j_call: TRBJ2-5
cdr3_aa: CASSRGGLERKETQYF
cdr3_nt: TGTGCCAGCAGCCGAGGGGGACTAGAGCGAAAAGAGACCCAGTACTTC

d_call: TRBD2
clone_size: .
v_call: TRBV3-1/TRBV3-2
j_call: TRBJ2-3
cdr3_aa: CASSQASGTSGRASDTQYF
cdr3_nt: TGTGCCAGCAGCCAGGCCTCCGGGACTAGCGGGAGGGCCTCAGATACGCAGTATTTT